One sample yielded the 5 T cell receptor beta chains listed below, sequenced in a study of control samples from healthy donors and cancer patients. Sequencing was performed with immunoSEQ multiplex PCR; in TCRdb, only in-frame clones are kept and a portion is missing. The repertoire holds 95,000 to 130,000 clones, with 75% to 90% as singletons. Sequenced input: PBMCs. The receptors come from a woman aged 45-59 years with colorectal cancer.

The chain is built from TRBV7-8 and TRBJ2-1; possible D gene TRBD2, 6 bases. Germline V gene sequence: CDR1 SGHVS, CDR2 FQNEAQ. CDR3 size: 19 residues. With 1 base removed from V and 0 bases from J, the gap between germline ends came to 19 bases. The CDR3 nucleotides read TGTGCCAGCAGCTTAGGAGGTAGCGGAGCCGCCATCTCCTACAATGAGCAGTTCTTC. Amino acids: CASSLGGSGAAISYNEQFF.

CDR3 bases: TGTGCCAGCAGCCAAGAGCCAGGGGCGAACAATGAGCAGTTCTTC. This encodes CASSQEPGANNEQFF. The chain is built from TRBV14 and TRBJ2-1; possibly TRBD1 for D (6 bases). Trimming cost V 0 bases and J 5 bases, with 11 bases left between them. CDR3 length equals 15 residues. Germline V gives CDR1 SGHDN, CDR2 FVKESK.

This chain links TRBV2 with TRBJ1-5; TRBD1 matches 9 bases. The germline gives CDR1 SNHLY, CDR2 FYNNEI. The ends lost 6 bases at V and 1 base at J; junction bases unmatched: 7. CDR3 size: 16 residues. The chain's CDR3 is CASRYGTGMSNQPQHF. CDR3 coding DNA: TGTGCCAGCAGGTATGGGACAGGGATGAGCAATCAGCCCCAGCATTTT.

The J gene is TRBJ2-2, the V gene TRBV2; TRBD2 might be the D (6 bases). Trimming cost V 6 bases and J 4 bases, with 12 bases left between them. The CDR3 is made up of 14 amino acids. Per germline, CDR1 SNHLY and CDR2 FYNNEI. CDR3 residues: CASSALASTGELFF. CDR3 nucleotide sequence: TGTGCCAGCAGCGCACTAGCCAGCACCGGGGAGCTGTTTTTT.

The J gene is TRBJ2-7, the V gene TRBV28; D is unresolved. Germline V gives CDR1 MDHEN, CDR2 SYDVKM. Deletions cut 7 bases from V and 5 bases from J, with 18 bases between. The CDR3 is made up of 14 amino acids. The CDR3 nucleotides read TGTGCCAGCACACCCACAGTTACCCGGGACGAGCAGTACTTC. It codes for CASTPTVTRDEQYF.